These 10 T cell receptor beta chains were all obtained from the same sample, sequenced in a study of identical twins. From the 5' RACE reads, TCRdb called clonotypes with MiXCR, one entry per CDR3 protein. The table records approximately 700,000 distinct CDR3 sequences, roughly 6% of them present only once. Sequencing was performed on naive T cells sorted from blood. Every receptor here comes from a man between 18 and 29 years old in good health.

A remark on this clonotype: This may stem from a read error, because a much larger clone lies one nucleotide away. V usage is TRBV4-1 and J usage is TRBJ2-3, with D uncertain. This CDR3 has 15 residues. In germline, CDR1 is MGHRA, CDR2 YSYEKL. As DNA, the CDR3 is TGCTCCAGCAGCCAAGGGCAGAAGGACACAGATACGCAGTATTTT. It is translated as CSSSQGQKDTDTQYF.

This clonotype was recorded at least ten times. The chain carries TRBV24-1 and TRBJ2-3; D is unresolved. The CDR3 sequence is 15 residues long. V lost 1 base and J lost 2, with 9 bases in between. Germline loops: CDR1 KGHDR, CDR2 SFDVKD. DNA of the CDR3: TGTGCCACCAGTGATTTCGGCCAGACCACAGATACGCAGTATTTT. Protein: CATSDFGQTTDTQYF.

This clonotype was seen a handful of times. This sequence joins TRBV4-1 and TRBJ2-1, with 12 bases lining up with TRBD2. Germline V lookup: CDR1 MGHRA, CDR2 YSYEKL. The trim removed 1 base at V and 4 bases at J, leaving 2 bases unmatched. The CDR3 is made up of 16 amino acids. CDR3 in DNA: TGCGCCAGCAGCCAAGCCCTAGCGGGAGGGTACAATGAGCAGTTCTTC. It specifies CASSQALAGGYNEQFF.

This sequence joins TRBV20-1 and TRBJ1-5; D is undetermined. The CDR3 is 13 residues long. Germline CDR1 and CDR2: DFQATT and SNEGSKA (reference sequence). Trimming removed 2 bases from V and 0 bases from J, with 5 bases in between. CDR3 amino acids: CSARSPSNQPQHF. Written as DNA, the CDR3 is TGCAGTGCTAGAAGTCCTAGCAATCAGCCCCAGCATTTT.

This clonotype showed up many times. The rearrangement joins TRBV28 to TRBJ2-1; D may be TRBD2 (6 bases). Germline loops: CDR1 MDHEN, CDR2 SYDVKM. The CDR3 sequence is 13 residues long. V lost 6 bases to trimming and J lost 4 bases, with 10 bases between them. The CDR3 protein is CASSGRWYNEQFF. The CDR3 DNA reads TGTGCCAGCAGCGGGAGATGGTACAATGAGCAGTTCTTC.

Ten or more counts support this clonotype. The chain combines TRBV28 with TRBJ1-1; D is uncertain. V was shortened by 2 bases and J by 1 base, with 11 bases between the two germline ends. The CDR3 contains 15 residues. Germline V lookup: CDR1 MDHEN, CDR2 SYDVKM. In DNA form, the CDR3 reads TGTGCCAGCAGTTTAGGCAACTGGGGGAACACTGAAGCTTTCTTT. As protein: CASSLGNWGNTEAFF.

This clonotype was observed many times. This chain joins TRBV12-3 or TRBV12-4 and TRBJ1-5; D uncertain. This CDR3 has 15 residues. Trimming shortened V by 0 bases and J by 0 bases, and 6 bases separated the two germline ends. CDR3 in DNA: TGTGCCAGCAGTTTAGCACAGTATAGCAATCAGCCCCAGCATTTT. It encodes CASSLAQYSNQPQHF.

The rearrangement joins TRBV28 to TRBJ1-5; D not resolved. CDR1 MDHEN and CDR2 SYDVKM come from the germline V gene. CDR3 length equals 15 residues. V was shortened by 2 bases and J by 0 bases, with 8 bases between the two germline ends. CDR3 DNA: TGTGCCAGCAGTTTAATTACGTCTAGCAATCAGCCCCAGCATTTT. This codes for CASSLITSSNQPQHF.

The V gene is TRBV5-1, the J gene TRBJ2-1; 10 nucleotides align to TRBD1. This CDR3 region has 16 residues. The V and J ends lost 5 bases and 5 bases, in that order; junction bases with no gene match: 10. Germline values: CDR1 SGHRS, CDR2 YFSETQ. The CDR3 sequence: CASRPRQGAADNEQFF. CDR3 bases: TGCGCCAGCAGACCTCGACAGGGGGCCGCGGACAATGAGCAGTTCTTC.

The chain has TRBV11-2 and TRBJ2-7; D is unclear. Per germline, CDR1 SGHAT and CDR2 FQNNGV. This CDR3 has 14 residues. V dropped 1 base and J dropped 3 bases, with 10 bases sitting between them. CDR3 in amino acids: CASSLGGYGYEQYF. DNA for the CDR3: TGTGCCAGCAGCTTAGGGGGATACGGCTACGAGCAGTACTTC.